Following are 5 T cell receptor beta chains from one sample sequenced in a study of early T cells in non-severe SARS-CoV-2 infection. Via MiXCR, TCRdb re-called the 5' RACE reads, giving one row per CDR3 protein. The table shows some 120,000 distinct CDR3 sequences, with more than 13% occurring only once. Sample: whole blood. The receptors derive from an adult who was a healthcare worker with PCR-confirmed SARS-CoV-2 infection or an uninfected control (not recorded which).

The chain combines TRBV12-3 or TRBV12-4 with TRBJ1-6; 9 bases map to TRBD1. The ends lost 3 bases at V and 7 bases at J; junction bases unmatched: 4. The CDR3 contains 15 residues. In DNA form, the CDR3 reads TGTGCCAGCAGTTTTATGGGGACAGGGAATTCACCCCTCCACTTT. Its translation: CASSFMGTGNSPLHF.

This clonotype was detected only a few times. The V gene is TRBV4-1, the J gene TRBJ2-3; D possibly matches TRBD1 or TRBD2 (6 bases each). The CDR3 is made up of 16 amino acids. Germline lookup yields CDR1 MGHRA and CDR2 YSYEKL. Between the trimmed V and J ends, which lost 2 bases and 1 base, there was a span of 13 bases. CDR3 region: CASSQYRDLGTDTQYF. The CDR3 DNA follows: TGCGCCAGCAGCCAATACAGGGACTTGGGCACAGATACGCAGTATTTT.

The chain uses TRBV9 and TRBJ2-3; D unresolved. The CDR3 is 13 amino acids. CDR1 and CDR2 (germline): SGDLS, YYNGEE. V dropped 0 bases and J dropped 2 bases, with 4 bases sitting between them. The CDR3 protein is CASSVATTDTQYF. The CDR3 DNA sequence: TGTGCCAGCAGCGTAGCTACCACAGATACGCAGTATTTT.

In its sample, this clonotype was seen many times. The genes are TRBV12-3 or TRBV12-4 and TRBJ2-5; 10 bases are a match to TRBD1. The CDR3 runs to 14 residues. V shed 3 bases and J 3 bases; nucleotides not matched to a gene: 1. The CDR3 region is CASSLGQGKETQYF. The CDR3 coding sequence is TGTGCCAGCAGTTTGGGACAGGGGAAAGAGACCCAGTACTTC.

The chain recombines TRBV18 with TRBJ1-5, with D possibly matching TRBD1 (6 bases). This CDR3 is built from 14 residues. Trimming took off 3 bases at V and 3 bases at J, with 9 bases between the two ends. Germline assignment: CDR1 KGHSH and CDR2 LQKENI. CDR3 residues: CASSPGQFNQPQHF. In DNA form, the CDR3 reads TGTGCCAGCTCACCCGGACAGTTCAATCAGCCCCAGCATTTT.